These 21 T cell receptor beta chains originate from one sample sequenced in a study of T cell responses to AZD1222 COVID-19 vaccine. Data came from immunoSEQ multiplex PCR; TCRdb stores just in-frame clones and leaves some out. This sample has 130,000 to 150,000 clones, with 90% found just once. The sample consisted of peripheral blood, taken on day 0 of AZD1222 vaccination. Receptors were obtained from an adult in good health.

The chain uses TRBV9 and TRBJ1-1; D is unclear. The CDR3 is 13 amino acids. Trimming cost V 3 bases and J 0 bases, with 6 bases left between them. CDR1 and CDR2 (germline): SGDLS, YYNGEE. CDR3 in amino acids: CASSEGVNTEAFF. The CDR3 nucleotides are TGTGCCAGCAGCGAGGGTGTGAACACTGAAGCTTTCTTT.

CDR3 sequence: CASSLDGGETQYF. In DNA, the CDR3 is TGCGCCAGCAGCTTGGATGGTGGAGAGACCCAGTACTTC. The rearrangement links TRBV5-1 to TRBJ2-5; unclear D gene. The CDR3 is 13 amino acids. Germline CDR1 and CDR2: SGHRS and YFSETQ. The germline V and J ends were trimmed by 0 bases and 4 bases, with 7 bases remaining between them.

There are a few counts of this clone. J is TRBJ2-7 and V is TRBV3-1 (or the pseudogene TRBV3-2); D tentatively reads TRBD1 or TRBD2 (6 bases each). Deletions cut 3 bases from V and 8 bases from J, with 14 bases between. This CDR3 has 13 residues. Germline V gene sequence: CDR1 LGHDT, CDR2 YNNKEL (reference sequence). The CDR3 bases are TGTGCCAGCAGCCACGAGGGGGGCAAGAAGCAGTACTTC. It encodes CASSHEGGKKQYF.

The chain employs TRBV25-1 and TRBJ1-6; D is unresolved. Trimming left V 3 bases short and J 3 bases short, with 6 bases between. CDR3 length: 14 residues. Germline lookup yields CDR1 MGHDK and CDR2 SYGVNS. CDR3 in amino acids: CASSDRIYNSPLHF. The DNA for the CDR3 is TGTGCCAGCAGTGACAGGATCTATAATTCACCCCTCCACTTT.

The rearrangement joins TRBV2 to TRBJ1-1, with TRBD1 matching 10 bases. This CDR3 has 15 residues. With 6 bases clipped from V and 1 base from J, the junction kept 5 bases outside the gene matches. CDR1 is SNHLY, CDR2 FYNNEI, per germline. CDR3 region: CASRAGQGRNTEAFF. The CDR3 coding sequence is TGTGCCAGCAGAGCGGGACAGGGGCGGAACACTGAAGCTTTCTTT.

This clone has a single count. V and J are TRBV15 and TRBJ1-3; D is perhaps TRBD1 (6 bases). The CDR3 consists of 16 residues. Trimming took 1 base from V and 0 from J, leaving 10 bases between them. Germline CDR1 is LNHNV and CDR2 is YYDKDF (reference sequence). For the CDR3, the DNA is TGTGCCACCAGCAGAGGACAGGCCGCCTCTGGAAACACCATATATTTT. It translates to CATSRGQAASGNTIYF.

The chain carries TRBV5-8 and TRBJ1-3, with 9 bases matching TRBD1. Germline CDR1 and CDR2: SGHTS and YDEGEE. Losses at the gene ends were 0 bases for V and 2 bases for J; bases not matched to a gene: 0. The CDR3 runs to 15 residues. CDR3 sequence (DNA): TGTGCCAGCAGCTTGGGACAGGGGGCTGGAAACACCATATATTTT. Its protein is CASSLGQGAGNTIYF. The full variable domain, with the rest looked up from reference TRBV5-8 and TRBJ1-3, is EAGVTQSPTHLIKTRGQQATLRCSPISGHTSVYWYQQALGLGLQFLLWYDEGEERNRGNFPPRFSGRQFPNYSSELNVNALELEDSALYLCASSLGQGAGNTIYFGEGSWLTVV.

This clone has a handful of counts. The chain has TRBV2 and TRBJ2-7; 8 nucleotides line up with TRBD2. CDR1 and CDR2 (germline): SNHLY, FYNNEI. This CDR3 has 14 residues. The junction had 6 bases not matched to a gene; V was cut back by 5 bases and J by 3 bases. CDR3 sequence reads: CASSNRTSFYEQYF. Written as DNA, the CDR3 is TGTGCCAGCAGTAATCGGACTAGCTTCTACGAGCAGTACTTC.

The chain combines TRBV13 with TRBJ2-1; 10 positions agree with TRBD2. The CDR3 length is 15 residues. V was clipped by 0 bases and J by 7 bases; unmatched bases: 3. Germline CDR1 reads PRHDT; CDR2 reads FYEKMQ (reference sequence). The CDR3 coding sequence is TGTGCCAGCAGCTTAGGAACTAGCGGGATGAATGAGCAGTTCTTC. It codes for CASSLGTSGMNEQFF.

The chain uses TRBV2 and TRBJ2-7; maybe TRBD2 (6 bases). The CDR3 has 14 residues. V lost 4 bases and J 3 bases, leaving 13 bases between the germline ends. Germline CDR1 and CDR2: SNHLY and FYNNEI. CDR3 protein: CASSGAGTGYEQYF. In DNA, the CDR3 is TGTGCCAGCAGTGGCGCGGGAACGGGCTACGAGCAGTACTTC.

The rearrangement joins TRBV29-1 to TRBJ1-1, with 7 bases that match TRBD1. V dropped 4 bases and J dropped 4; count of bases not matched to a gene: 6. The CDR3 contains 13 residues. CDR1 and CDR2 from the germline V gene are SQVTM and ANQGSEA. As DNA, the CDR3 is TGCAGCGTTGTAGGGAGGGGGCCCACTGAAGCTTTCTTT. Protein sequence: CSVVGRGPTEAFF. Together with reference TRBV29-1 and TRBJ1-1, the CDR3 gives the full variable domain: SAVISQKPSRDICQRGTSLTIQCQVDSQVTMMFWYRQQPGQSLTLIATANQGSEATYESGFVIDKFPISRPNLTFSTLTVSNMSPEDSSIYLCSVVGRGPTEAFFGQGTRLTVV.

A single count supports this clone. The V and J genes are TRBV11-2 and TRBJ2-5; the match to TRBD2 covers 8 bases. The CDR3 extends over 14 amino acids. Losses at the gene ends were 5 bases for V and 5 bases for J; bases not matched to a gene: 7. CDR1 and CDR2 from the germline V gene are SGHAT and FQNNGV. The CDR3, as DNA: TGTGCCAGCAGCCCCGGGGGGGCGGGGGAGACCCAGTACTTC. It yields the protein CASSPGGAGETQYF.

This chain joins TRBV12-3 or TRBV12-4 and TRBJ2-1; possible D gene TRBD1, 6 bases. V dropped 6 bases and J dropped 6 bases, with 9 bases sitting between them. This CDR3 contains 12 residues. The CDR3 region is CASSQGGNEQFF. CDR3 in DNA: TGTGCCAGCAGCCAAGGGGGCAATGAGCAGTTCTTC.

The genes are TRBV7-9 and TRBJ1-1; tentative D call: TRBD1 (5 bases). The ends were cut back, 3 bases at V and 10 bases at J, with 9 bases in the middle. The CDR3 length is 11 residues. The germline V gene encodes CDR1 SEHNR and CDR2 FQNEAQ (reference sequence). The CDR3 reads CASSLGRGAFF. The DNA for the CDR3 is TGTGCCAGCAGCTTGGGACGAGGAGCTTTCTTT.

V usage is TRBV2 and J usage is TRBJ1-1; D not resolved. The CDR3 covers 16 residues. Trimming removed 2 bases at V and 4 bases at J, with 17 bases between. CDR1 and CDR2 from the germline V gene are SNHLY and FYNNEI. As DNA, the CDR3 is TGTGCCAGCAGTGAACTAGGGCTTTGGGTGGGCACTGAAGCTTTCTTT. Translation gives CASSELGLWVGTEAFF.

The chain joins TRBV18 to TRBJ2-7; maybe TRBD1 (6 bases). Germline lookup yields CDR1 KGHSH and CDR2 LQKENI. V was shortened by 4 bases and J by 0 bases, with 7 bases between the two germline ends. CDR3 length equals 13 residues. In nucleotides, the CDR3 is TGTGCCAGCTCACTGGACAGCTCCTACGAGCAGTACTTC. It yields the protein CASSLDSSYEQYF.

In its sample, this clone was seen a few times. The chain links TRBV5-5 to TRBJ1-1; D is undetermined. CDR1 is SGHKS, CDR2 YYEKEE, per germline (reference sequence). The CDR3 runs to 15 residues. Trimming pared 1 base from V and 1 base from J, leaving 11 bases between. The CDR3 sequence: CASSLRDPGNTEAFF. DNA for the CDR3: TGTGCCAGCAGCTTGAGGGATCCGGGGAACACTGAAGCTTTCTTT.

The chain employs TRBV4-2 and TRBJ2-6; TRBD1 matches at 9 bases. CDR3 length: 18 amino acids. After removal of 3 bases from V and 0 bases from J, the junction contained 6 bases not matched to a gene. CDR1 and CDR2 from the germline V gene are LGHNA and YNFKEQ. CDR3 residues: CASSHRDRAYSGANVLTF. The CDR3 bases are TGTGCCAGCAGCCATCGGGACAGGGCCTACTCTGGGGCCAACGTCCTGACTTTC.

The chain couples TRBV27 to TRBJ1-3, with D uncertain. CDR3 size: 15 residues. Germline V lookup: CDR1 MNHEY, CDR2 SMNVEV (reference sequence). V was shortened by 2 bases and J by 13 bases, with 21 bases between the two germline ends. CDR3 in DNA: TGTGCCAGCAGTTTAGATGGAGGGCCGGGAGCCCAAATATATTTT. It specifies CASSLDGGPGAQIYF.

The rearrangement uses TRBV19 and TRBJ2-7; no definite D call. Looked up from germline, CDR1 is LNHDA and CDR2 is SQIVND (reference sequence). Trimming shortened V by 6 bases and J by 2 bases, and 8 bases separated the two germline ends. The CDR3 consists of 12 residues. The CDR3 sequence is CASSGRTYEQYF. The CDR3 region has the DNA TGTGCCAGTAGCGGGCGAACCTACGAGCAGTACTTC.

The genes are TRBV5-1 and TRBJ2-2; 9 bases line up with TRBD1. J lost 4 bases, V lost 0 bases, and 7 bases had no gene match. This CDR3 is 17 amino acids long. CDR1 is SGHRS and CDR2 is YFSETQ in the germline V gene. Here the CDR3 reads CASSLAAGTGFTGELFF. The DNA for the CDR3 is TGCGCCAGCAGCTTGGCGGCCGGGACAGGGTTCACCGGGGAGCTGTTTTTT.